This T cell receptor (beta chain) was obtained from a study of cytomegalovirus exposure and HLA in healthy donors. Notes on this clone: What it recognizes is unknown.

With 60 Vbeta and 13 Jbeta primers, the PCR was carried out. Measured with immunoSEQ multiplex PCR; TCRdb has only the in-frame clones, and not every one. The table records tens of thousands of clones, over 60% of them present only once. The germline CDR1 and CDR2 sequences are MNHEY and SMNVEV (reference sequence). V lost 4 bases to trimming and J lost 0 bases, with 11 bases between them. The CDR3 has 15 amino acids. Nominally healthy donors were sampled, though unrecorded immune exposures were likely. Overall study findings and caveats: In an earlier analysis, productive rearrangement rates for most beta V segments clustered near 87% or 30%. A few CMV-associated chains proved CMV antigen-specific in vitro. For TCR beta chains, V- and J-gene trimming was later linked to a missense DCLRE1C variant.

The sample consisted of PBMCs. The J gene is TRBJ2-3, the V gene TRBV27; possibly TRBD1 for D (6 bases). The sequence was collected from a man aged 35 to 55 in good health and CMV-seronegative. Written as DNA, the CDR3 is TGTGCCAGCAGTTATGGGGGACAAAGCACAGATACGCAGTATTTT. Translation: CASSYGGQSTDTQYF.